These T cell receptor beta chains were read from a single sample in a study of OX40 agonist ivuxolimab in advanced cancers. The table came from immunoSEQ multiplex PCR; TCRdb's copy has only in-frame clones and leaves some out. Of 53,000 or so clones listed, roughly 90% were seen once; the top ten hold around 1.5%. Source: CD4+ or CD8+ T cells sorted from blood, taken in a trial of the OX40 agonist ivuxolimab. These receptors all come from an adult with an advanced solid tumor such as melanoma, head and neck, liver or kidney cancer. Both conserved end residues are part of each CDR3. Fields, in order: V gene, D gene, clone size, J gene, CDR3 DNA, CDR3 protein. The D gene is left open where the match is weak. The size field is filled for only some rows; it gives once, few, many or a size class.

V gene: TRBV5-5; D gene: .; clone size: .; J gene: TRBJ2-7; CDR3 DNA: TGTGCCAGCACCTTGACCCTAATCTCCTACGAGCAGTACTTC; CDR3 protein: CASTLTLISYEQYF
V gene: TRBV5-6; D gene: .; clone size: .; J gene: TRBJ1-1; CDR3 DNA: TGTGCCAGCAGCTTGCCAGGGGTGTCTGAAGCTTTCTTT; CDR3 protein: CASSLPGVSEAFF
V gene: TRBV5-5; D gene: .; clone size: .; J gene: TRBJ2-6; CDR3 DNA: TGTGCCAGCAGCCCGTCGGACGCTGGGGCCAACGTCCTGACTTTC; CDR3 protein: CASSPSDAGANVLTF
V gene: TRBV10-2; D gene: .; clone size: medium-sized; J gene: TRBJ1-5; CDR3 DNA: TGCGCCAGCAGTGAGTCCGGGGGGCGGCAGCCCCAGCATTTT; CDR3 protein: CASSESGGRQPQHF
V gene: TRBV5-1; D gene: .; clone size: once; J gene: TRBJ2-4; CDR3 DNA: TGCGCCAGCAGATTGGACGGGAACATTCAGTACTTC; CDR3 protein: CASRLDGNIQYF
V gene: TRBV6-5; D gene: TRBD2; clone size: .; J gene: TRBJ2-7; CDR3 DNA: TGTGCCAGCAGCCGGGGGGGCACAGACTACGAGCAGTACTTC; CDR3 protein: CASSRGGTDYEQYF
V gene: TRBV2; D gene: TRBD1; clone size: .; J gene: TRBJ1-5; CDR3 DNA: TGTGCCGCTCAGGGGGGAGGCAATCAGCCCCAGCATTTT; CDR3 protein: CAAQGGGNQPQHF
V gene: TRBV11-2; D gene: .; clone size: .; J gene: TRBJ1-3; CDR3 DNA: TGTGCCAGCAGCTTAAGCAGATGGGACACCATATATTTT; CDR3 protein: CASSLSRWDTIYF
V gene: TRBV5-1; D gene: .; clone size: .; J gene: TRBJ2-2; CDR3 DNA: TGCGCCAGCAGCACTGGGAACACCGGGGAGCTGTTTTTT; CDR3 protein: CASSTGNTGELFF
V gene: TRBV19; D gene: TRBD2; clone size: .; J gene: TRBJ2-3; CDR3 DNA: TGTGCCAGTAGTATAGAAAACCCGGGACTAGCGGGAGGAAGCACAGATACGCAGTATTTT; CDR3 protein: CASSIENPGLAGGSTDTQYF
V gene: TRBV7-2; D gene: TRBD1; clone size: .; J gene: TRBJ1-2; CDR3 DNA: TGTGCCAGCAGCCCTCCAGGGGGTGTCTATGGCTACACCTTC; CDR3 protein: CASSPPGGVYGYTF
V gene: TRBV6-5; D gene: TRBD1; clone size: .; J gene: TRBJ1-5; CDR3 DNA: TGTGCCAGCAGTCCCGGGACAGGGGTCCAGCCCCAGCATTTT; CDR3 protein: CASSPGTGVQPQHF
V gene: TRBV5-1; D gene: TRBD2; clone size: few; J gene: TRBJ2-7; CDR3 DNA: TGCGCCAGCAGCTCGACTAGCGCCTCCTACGAGCAGTACTTC; CDR3 protein: CASSSTSASYEQYF
V gene: TRBV10-3; D gene: TRBD1; clone size: .; J gene: TRBJ1-5; CDR3 DNA: TGTGCCGCGGGACAGGGGGCGGGCAATCAGCCCCAGCATTTT; CDR3 protein: CAAGQGAGNQPQHF
V gene: TRBV6-5; D gene: TRBD1; clone size: .; J gene: TRBJ1-5; CDR3 DNA: TGTGCCAGCAGTTACTGGCAGGGGGGCAATCAGCCCCAGCATTTT; CDR3 protein: CASSYWQGGNQPQHF
V gene: TRBV10-1; D gene: .; clone size: .; J gene: TRBJ1-3; CDR3 DNA: TGCGCCAGCAGTGAAGCAGGACCTGGAAACACCATATATTTT; CDR3 protein: CASSEAGPGNTIYF
V gene: TRBV10-3; D gene: .; clone size: .; J gene: TRBJ1-1; CDR3 DNA: TGTGCCATCTCATATGCGGACACTGAAGCTTTCTTT; CDR3 protein: CAISYADTEAFF
V gene: TRBV9; D gene: TRBD1; clone size: .; J gene: TRBJ2-1; CDR3 DNA: TGTGCCAGCAGCGTAGTCGGGACAGGGGTCGGCAATGAGCAGTTCTTC; CDR3 protein: CASSVVGTGVGNEQFF
V gene: TRBV7-6; D gene: .; clone size: .; J gene: TRBJ2-2; CDR3 DNA: TGTGCCAGCAGCTTAAGGGGCCAACAGAACACCGGGGAGCTGTTTTTT; CDR3 protein: CASSLRGQQNTGELFF
V gene: TRBV7-2; D gene: TRBD1; clone size: .; J gene: TRBJ1-6; CDR3 DNA: TGTGCCAGCAGCTTAGGTCTTGGGACAGGGAATTCACCCCTCCACTTT; CDR3 protein: CASSLGLGTGNSPLHF
V gene: TRBV29-1; D gene: TRBD1; clone size: .; J gene: TRBJ2-7; CDR3 DNA: TGCAGCGTCCGGGCCCCGGGACAGCATTTCTACTTC; CDR3 protein: CSVRAPGQHFYF
V gene: TRBV11-3; D gene: .; clone size: .; J gene: TRBJ2-1; CDR3 DNA: TGTGCCAGCAGCACAAACTATGGGGAGCAGTTCTTC; CDR3 protein: CASSTNYGEQFF
V gene: TRBV28; D gene: TRBD1; clone size: .; J gene: TRBJ1-2; CDR3 DNA: TGTGCCAGCATCAACAGGGGAATTGTTGGCTACACCTTC; CDR3 protein: CASINRGIVGYTF
V gene: TRBV29-1; D gene: .; clone size: .; J gene: TRBJ1-1; CDR3 DNA: TGCAGCGTTGTTCGCACCAACACTGAAGCTTTCTTT; CDR3 protein: CSVVRTNTEAFF
V gene: TRBV6-1; D gene: .; clone size: .; J gene: TRBJ2-2; CDR3 DNA: TGTGCCAGCAGTGAAGCATGGCAGGAGAACACCGGGGAGCTGTTTTTT; CDR3 protein: CASSEAWQENTGELFF
V gene: TRBV14; D gene: TRBD1; clone size: .; J gene: TRBJ1-2; CDR3 DNA: TGTGCCAGCAGCCCCCGACAGGGGGGTTATGGCTACACCTTC; CDR3 protein: CASSPRQGGYGYTF
V gene: TRBV4-2; D gene: .; clone size: once; J gene: TRBJ1-1; CDR3 DNA: TGTGCCAGCAGCCAAGAACCCGCGGGAGGACGGCCGAACACTGAAGCTTTCTTT; CDR3 protein: CASSQEPAGGRPNTEAFF
V gene: TRBV6-1; D gene: .; clone size: .; J gene: TRBJ1-1; CDR3 DNA: TGTGCCAGCATTCGAAATAGTTTGAACACTGAAGCTTTCTTT; CDR3 protein: CASIRNSLNTEAFF
V gene: TRBV15; D gene: .; clone size: .; J gene: TRBJ1-4; CDR3 DNA: TGTGCCACCAGCAGAGAAGCCCTAGGTGAAAAACTGTTTTTT; CDR3 protein: CATSREALGEKLFF
V gene: TRBV7-3; D gene: .; clone size: .; J gene: TRBJ2-3; CDR3 DNA: TGTGCCAGCAGCTTAAGGGGGTTTAAAGATACGCAGTATTTT; CDR3 protein: CASSLRGFKDTQYF
V gene: TRBV28; D gene: TRBD2; clone size: .; J gene: TRBJ2-1; CDR3 DNA: TGTGCCAGCGCGTTCCTAGCGGGGGGACACAATGAGCAGTTCTTC; CDR3 protein: CASAFLAGGHNEQFF
V gene: TRBV14; D gene: .; clone size: .; J gene: TRBJ1-1; CDR3 DNA: TGTGCCAGCAGCCAAAATAGGGGGGGGAGTGCTGAAGCTTTCTTT; CDR3 protein: CASSQNRGGSAEAFF
V gene: TRBV7-9; D gene: TRBD2; clone size: .; J gene: TRBJ2-1; CDR3 DNA: TGTGCCAGCAGCTTAGGGCGGGGGGCGGTGTTGATACTCGGCGATGAGCAGTTCTTC; CDR3 protein: CASSLGRGAVLILGDEQFF
V gene: TRBV5-1; D gene: TRBD2; clone size: .; J gene: TRBJ2-1; CDR3 DNA: TGCGCCAGCAGCTTTGAAGCTAGCGGGGTCGGCGAGCAGTTCTTC; CDR3 protein: CASSFEASGVGEQFF
V gene: TRBV10-3; D gene: .; clone size: .; J gene: TRBJ2-3; CDR3 DNA: TGTGCCATCAGTACCCCAGAGGTAGGGGGTGGCACAGATACGCAGTATTTT; CDR3 protein: CAISTPEVGGGTDTQYF
V gene: TRBV7-3; D gene: .; clone size: .; J gene: TRBJ2-2; CDR3 DNA: TGTGCCAGCAGTCCTAGCGAGGTCACCGGGGAGCTGTTTTTT; CDR3 protein: CASSPSEVTGELFF
V gene: TRBV2; D gene: .; clone size: once; J gene: TRBJ2-3; CDR3 DNA: TGTGCCAGCACCCCTGACGGTACGCAGTATTTT; CDR3 protein: CASTPDGTQYF
V gene: TRBV11-2; D gene: TRBD2; clone size: .; J gene: TRBJ2-1; CDR3 DNA: TGTGCCAGCAGCGCGACTAGCGGGGGCTACTCCTACAATGAGCAGTTCTTC; CDR3 protein: CASSATSGGYSYNEQFF
V gene: TRBV10-3; D gene: .; clone size: .; J gene: TRBJ1-2; CDR3 DNA: TGTGCCATCAGTGATGGAGTCCGGATGTATGGCTACACCTTC; CDR3 protein: CAISDGVRMYGYTF
V gene: TRBV10-3; D gene: .; clone size: .; J gene: TRBJ1-6; CDR3 DNA: TGTGCCATCAGTGAGTCAAGGGTAGGCTCACCCCTCCACTTT; CDR3 protein: CAISESRVGSPLHF
V gene: TRBV7-9; D gene: .; clone size: few; J gene: TRBJ2-7; CDR3 DNA: TGTGCCAGCAGCTTAGGGACAAATTCTTACGAGCAGTACTTC; CDR3 protein: CASSLGTNSYEQYF
V gene: TRBV10-3; D gene: .; clone size: .; J gene: TRBJ2-7; CDR3 DNA: TGTGCCATCAGTGAGTCGACTCGGAGAGGGACGGTGGACGAGCAGTACTTC; CDR3 protein: CAISESTRRGTVDEQYF
V gene: TRBV6-5; D gene: .; clone size: .; J gene: TRBJ2-5; CDR3 DNA: TGTGCCAGCAATACGGACGCGGGGACCCAGTACTTC; CDR3 protein: CASNTDAGTQYF
V gene: TRBV23-1; D gene: .; clone size: .; J gene: TRBJ1-1; CDR3 DNA: TGCGCCAGCAGTCCCCCGGCGGACACTGAAGCTTTCTTT; CDR3 protein: CASSPPADTEAFF
V gene: TRBV7-9; D gene: .; clone size: once; J gene: TRBJ1-3; CDR3 DNA: TGTGCCAGCAGCTTCGGGGGCCGGGGCTCTGGAAACACCATATATTTT; CDR3 protein: CASSFGGRGSGNTIYF
V gene: TRBV30; D gene: .; clone size: .; J gene: TRBJ2-3; CDR3 DNA: TGTGCCTGGAATTGGGCTCGCACAGATACGCAGTATTTT; CDR3 protein: CAWNWARTDTQYF
V gene: TRBV10-1; D gene: .; clone size: .; J gene: TRBJ2-1; CDR3 DNA: TGCGCCAGCAGTGATTCCAGGGCTGAGCAGTTCTTC; CDR3 protein: CASSDSRAEQFF
V gene: TRBV6-1; D gene: .; clone size: .; J gene: TRBJ1-3; CDR3 DNA: TGTGCCAGCAGCTCAGGGGTTGGAAACACCATATATTTT; CDR3 protein: CASSSGVGNTIYF
V gene: TRBV10-3; D gene: .; clone size: .; J gene: TRBJ2-1; CDR3 DNA: TGTGCCATCAGTGAGAGGCAGGATGGGTACAATGAGCAGTTCTTC; CDR3 protein: CAISERQDGYNEQFF
V gene: TRBV7-6; D gene: TRBD1; clone size: .; J gene: TRBJ1-4; CDR3 DNA: TGTGCCAGCAGCGTTGGGCAGGGGGGAAAACTGTTTTTT; CDR3 protein: CASSVGQGGKLFF
V gene: TRBV29-1; D gene: .; clone size: .; J gene: TRBJ2-2; CDR3 DNA: TGCAGCGCCGCCGGAGGGCCGGGGGAGCTGTTTTTT; CDR3 protein: CSAAGGPGELFF
V gene: TRBV2; D gene: TRBD2; clone size: .; J gene: TRBJ2-5; CDR3 DNA: TGTGCCACCGGGGGGGATCAAGAGACCCAGTACTTC; CDR3 protein: CATGGDQETQYF
V gene: TRBV9; D gene: TRBD2; clone size: .; J gene: TRBJ2-5; CDR3 DNA: TGTGCCAGCAGCGTAGGGACTAGCGGGCTGCAAGAGACCCAGTACTTC; CDR3 protein: CASSVGTSGLQETQYF
V gene: TRBV29-1; D gene: .; clone size: .; J gene: TRBJ2-7; CDR3 DNA: TGCAGCGTGGACGGAGGGGGCCACGAGCAGTACTTC; CDR3 protein: CSVDGGGHEQYF
V gene: TRBV25-1; D gene: TRBD1; clone size: .; J gene: TRBJ1-3; CDR3 DNA: TGTGCCAGCAGTGTGGGACAGTTGTCGGTTGGAAACACCATATATTTT; CDR3 protein: CASSVGQLSVGNTIYF